This T cell receptor (beta chain) is from a study of T-cell reconstitution after alpha-beta-depleted transplantation in children. The V gene's germline CDR1 is LGHNT and CDR2 FRNRAP. The CDR3 is 17 amino acids. The germline V and J ends were trimmed by 2 bases and 0 bases, with 16 bases remaining between them. Points from the study as a whole: By about two months after transplant, alpha-beta T cells reportedly arose from several hundred graft clones that had expanded. Newly generated T cells supplied most T-cell counts and diversity one year post-transplant. Some patients' high day-60 TCRbeta diversity was attributed to recipient cells surviving conditioning.

Construction of the TCRbeta library involved unique molecular identifiers. Using its own MiXCR run on the PCR reads, TCRdb lists one record per CDR3 protein. The sample holds fewer than 750,000 distinct CDR3 sequences, 27% seen once. As to this clonotype: No antigen is known for it.

The sequencing here drew on PBMCs, taken before TCRalphabeta/CD19-depleted stem cell transplant. V usage is TRBV12-5 and J usage is TRBJ2-5; possible D gene TRBD1, 6 bases. The sequence came from a boy under two years old with Wiskott-Aldrich syndrome, due to receive a stem cell transplant. CDR3 sequence reads: CASGLMMKSGDQETQYF. CDR3 nucleotides: TGTGCTAGTGGTTTGATGATGAAATCAGGGGACCAAGAGACCCAGTACTTC.